This record looks at one T cell receptor (beta chain) sequence and its context. Its target is unknown. Repertoires were generated with immunoSEQ multiplex PCR, while TCRdb's copy carries only in-frame clones and drops some. The sample shows over 250,000 clones, roughly 87% of them seen only once. The sample comes from a study of cytomegalovirus exposure and HLA in healthy donors. Study results and limitations: Most TCRs appeared rarely, but some public TCRs recurred in many donors.

CDR3 length: 16 residues. Germline V gene lookup returns CDR1 MNHEY and CDR2 SVGAGI. The ends lost 0 bases at V and 2 bases at J; junction bases unmatched: 5. Sequencing used PBMCs. The receptor was derived from a woman in her thirties in good health and CMV-seropositive. This chain links TRBV6-5 with TRBJ2-7; 9 bases align to TRBD2. Written as DNA, the CDR3 is TGTGCCAGCAGTTACTCGGGACTAGCACAAACCTACGAGCAGTACTTC. Its protein product is CASSYSGLAQTYEQYF.